Each of the 11 T cell receptor beta chains below was sequenced from the same sample in a study of OX40 agonist ivuxolimab in advanced cancers. Profiling relied on immunoSEQ multiplex PCR, and the TCRdb table lists in-frame clones only, not all of them. This table holds roughly 95,000 clones, under 90% found once. Here the sequenced sample was CD4+ or CD8+ T cells sorted from blood, taken in a trial of the OX40 agonist ivuxolimab. The receptors originated from an adult with an advanced solid tumor such as melanoma, head and neck, liver or kidney cancer.

This clone was recorded only once. This sample includes further DNA sequences coding for the same CDR3. The CDR3 nucleotides are TGTGCCAGCAGTTACTCAGGGGGGCGGGAGACCCAGTACTTC. Protein: CASSYSGGRETQYF. V gene TRBV6-6 combines with J gene TRBJ2-5; the D call may be TRBD1 or TRBD2 (6 bases each). The CDR3 contains 14 residues. CDR1 and CDR2 (germline): MNHNY, SVGAGI (reference sequence). V lost 0 bases and J 5 bases, leaving 10 bases between the germline ends.

The gene calls are TRBV19 and TRBJ2-7, with D possibly being TRBD1 or TRBD2 (5 bases each). Germline CDR1 reads LNHDA; CDR2 reads SQIVND (reference sequence). This CDR3 is 12 amino acids long. Trimming took 3 bases from V and 5 from J, leaving 8 bases between them. CDR3 DNA: TGTGCCAGTAGTATTGGGACCAACGAGCAGTACTTC. Translating it yields CASSIGTNEQYF.

The CDR3: CASSLESASYEQYF. The CDR3 nucleotides are TGTGCCAGCAGCTTAGAATCCGCTTCCTACGAGCAGTACTTC. The genes are TRBV11-1 and TRBJ2-7; no firm D call. V gave up 1 base and J gave up 1 base, with 8 bases separating them. Germline V gives CDR1 SGHAT, CDR2 FQDESV (reference sequence). This CDR3 has 14 residues.

The chain recombines TRBV7-9 with TRBJ2-7, with D possibly matching TRBD2 (5 bases). CDR3 size: 14 residues. The V and J ends lost 3 bases and 5 bases respectively, with 14 bases between them. Germline lookup yields CDR1 SEHNR and CDR2 FQNEAQ (reference sequence). The CDR3 sequence is CASSFIEGSHEQYF. The CDR3 nucleotides read TGTGCCAGCAGCTTCATTGAGGGATCCCACGAGCAGTACTTC.

This chain connects TRBV6-5 to TRBJ1-2; TRBD1 is a possible D gene (5 bases). Trimming left V 5 bases short and J 1 base short, with 14 bases between. Germline CDR1 is MNHEY and CDR2 is SVGAGI. This CDR3 spans 15 amino acids. For the CDR3, the DNA is TGTGCCAGCAGTCTGGGGCCGCCGGGTAACTATGGCTACACCTTC. Encoded protein: CASSLGPPGNYGYTF.

The J gene is TRBJ1-3, the V gene TRBV30; D is undetermined. The germline CDR1 and CDR2 sequences are GTSNPN and SVGIG (reference sequence). The CDR3 is 12 residues long. V lost 2 bases to trimming and J lost 7 bases, with 9 bases between them. The CDR3 spells CAWSTQRNTIYF. In DNA, the CDR3 is TGTGCCTGGAGTACTCAGCGGAACACCATATATTTT.

The chain carries TRBV5-1 and TRBJ2-7; D possibly uses TRBD1 or TRBD2 (5 bases each). Trimming took 0 bases from V and 13 from J, leaving 14 bases between them. There are 12 residues in the CDR3. Germline V CDR1 and CDR2: SGHRS, YFSETQ. For the CDR3, the DNA is TGCGCCAGCAGCTTGGAGGCAGGGAGTAAATACTTC. Translated: CASSLEAGSKYF.

The rearrangement uses TRBV6-5 and TRBJ2-1; 9 positions agree with TRBD1. Germline V gives CDR1 MNHEY, CDR2 SVGAGI. CDR3 length: 15 amino acids. V lost 2 bases to trimming and J lost 9 bases; unmatched junction nucleotides: 8. In DNA form, the CDR3 reads TGTGCCAGCAGTTACCTAAGACAGGGGGAAGGTGAGCAGTTCTTC. It yields the protein CASSYLRQGEGEQFF.

The V gene is TRBV15, the J gene TRBJ1-4; D call uncertain. Germline CDR1 is LNHNV and CDR2 is YYDKDF (reference sequence). Trimming cost V 1 base and J 8 bases, with 14 bases left between them. The CDR3 is made up of 15 amino acids. The CDR3 nucleotides are TGTGCCACCAGCAGAGGGTTTACCTTGGAGGAAAAACTGTTTTTT. Translated, it gives CATSRGFTLEEKLFF.

V and J are TRBV19 and TRBJ2-5, with D maybe TRBD2 (6 bases). Trimming left V 3 bases short and J 2 bases short, with 7 bases between. The germline V gene encodes CDR1 LNHDA and CDR2 SQIVND (reference sequence). This CDR3 contains 13 residues. CDR3 nucleotides: TGTGCCAGTAGTATGGACTATCAAGAGACCCAGTACTTC. As protein: CASSMDYQETQYF.

This clone has just one count. The CDR3 DNA follows: TGTGCCAGCAGCCAGGGGGGAGCTAATGAAAAACTGTTTTTT. The encoded protein is CASSQGGANEKLFF. V is TRBV16 and J is TRBJ1-4; the D gene is possibly TRBD1 (5 bases). The length of the CDR3 is 14 residues. Between the trimmed V and J ends, which lost 3 bases and 3 bases, there was a span of 8 bases. Per the germline V gene, CDR1 is KGHSY and CDR2 is FQNENV.